The clone carrying this T cell receptor (beta chain) was found a few times. Time point specified: late sampling 161 to 241 days after vaccination in a few convalescent patients. This entry comes from a study of vaccination and CD4 T cells after COVID-19. Study-wide context: The study enrolled six male and four female convalescents, two of whom were Hispanic.

Unmatched junction bases numbered 4, after V lost 2 bases and J lost 1 base. Germline V lookup: CDR1 MNHNS, CDR2 SASEGT. This CDR3 contains 16 residues. One entry per CDR3 protein, called by TCRdb with MiXCR from the PCR reads. The table includes 30,000 or so distinct CDR3 sequences, roughly 50% detected once. This sequence joins TRBV6-1 and TRBJ2-1, with TRBD2 matching 8 bases. The sample consisted of CD4+ T cells from blood, taken about 7 months after SARS-CoV-2 vaccination. The source of this sequence is a human donor who had recovered from COVID-19. Here the CDR3 reads CASSERAGVSYNEQFF. Written as DNA, the CDR3 is TGTGCCAGCAGTGAACGAGCGGGAGTATCCTACAATGAGCAGTTCTTC.